The rows below give T cell receptor beta chains drawn from one sample of a study of cytomegalovirus exposure and HLA in healthy donors. Libraries were prepared by immunoSEQ multiplex PCR; TCRdb keeps only in-frame clonotypes and omits some of them. The sample yields roughly 290,000 clones, 80% seen once. The sequenced sample consisted of PBMCs. The receptors shown here come from a girl aged 2-10 years in good health and CMV-seronegative. CDR3s include the opening cysteine and the closing phenylalanine or tryptophan. Fields, in order: J gene, clone size, V gene, D gene, CDR3 DNA, CDR3 protein. D genes are given only for firm matches. Only some rows state a clone size, as once, few, many or a class for expanded clones.

>TRBJ1-6|NA|TRBV6-4|NA
TGTGCCAGCAGTGAATCCGGCTCCTATAATTCACCCCTCCACTTT
CASSESGSYNSPLHF
>TRBJ1-2|NA|TRBV6-1|NA
TGTGCCAGCAGTGAAACCAGGGACACGGTTATCTCCACCTTC
CASSETRDTVISTF
>TRBJ1-1|few|TRBV10-3|NA
TGTGCCATCAGTGAGTCGAACAGGCTTCTGAACACTGAAGCTTTCTTT
CAISESNRLLNTEAFF
>TRBJ1-1|NA|TRBV5-1|NA
TGCGCCAGCAGCACTTTCTCCATGAACACTGAAGCTTTCTTT
CASSTFSMNTEAFF
>TRBJ1-6|few|TRBV9|NA
TGTGCCAGCAGCGTAGGAGGATACAGGGTCGGTTCACCCCTCCACTTT
CASSVGGYRVGSPLHF
>TRBJ2-5|NA|TRBV11-2|TRBD1
TGTGCCAGCAGCCTTCGACAGGGGCAGGAGACCCAGTACTTC
CASSLRQGQETQYF
>TRBJ2-3|NA|TRBV7-9|TRBD2
TGTGCCAGCAGCAATCTAGCGGGAGCCCCCGTGGGGGATACGCAGTATTTT
CASSNLAGAPVGDTQYF
>TRBJ1-6|NA|TRBV28|NA
TGTGCCAGCAGTTCCCGGAGGACAGCCTATAATTCACCCCTCCACTTT
CASSSRRTAYNSPLHF
>TRBJ2-1|NA|TRBV6-5|NA
TGTGCCAGCAGTTACGCAGGGCGGAATGAGCAGTTCTTC
CASSYAGRNEQFF
>TRBJ2-5|NA|TRBV5-1|NA
TGCGCCAGTAAAGGGGTGGAGACCCAGTACTTC
CASKGVETQYF
>TRBJ2-5|NA|TRBV28|NA
TGTGCCACCGGAGCCCTAAAAGAGACCCAGTACTTC
CATGALKETQYF
>TRBJ1-2|NA|TRBV5-6|NA
TGTGCCAGCAGCTTGTCGAGGGACTATGGCTACACCTTC
CASSLSRDYGYTF
>TRBJ1-5|NA|TRBV30|NA
TGTGCCTGGGGACAGTACAATCAGCCCCAGCATTTT
CAWGQYNQPQHF
>TRBJ2-7|NA|TRBV9|TRBD1
TGTGCCAGCAGCATCGGGACAGATACCTACGAGCAGTACTTC
CASSIGTDTYEQYF
>TRBJ1-1|once|TRBV12-5|NA
TGTGCTAGTGGTTTTGCGGAAATGAACACTGAAGCTTTCTTT
CASGFAEMNTEAFF
>TRBJ2-3|NA|TRBV9|TRBD2
TGTGCCAGCAGCGTACTAGCGGGGGGTTCGACAGATACGCAGTATTTT
CASSVLAGGSTDTQYF
>TRBJ1-1|NA|TRBV11-2|TRBD1
TGTGCCAGCAGTTCCACCGTCCGGGACAGGGGGCGAGGTGGAGCTTTCTTT
CASSSTVRDRGRGGAFF
>TRBJ2-7|NA|TRBV29-1|TRBD2
TGCAGCGTTGGGGGGGGTGGAGAGCAGTACTTC
CSVGGGGEQYF
>TRBJ1-5|once|TRBV19|NA
TGTGCCAGTAGTATGTCGCGTTGGGCGGGGGGCAATCAGCCCCAGCATTTT
CASSMSRWAGGNQPQHF
>TRBJ1-6|few|TRBV27|TRBD1
TGTGCCAGCAGTTTATTGACAGGGGGCCTTTATAATTCACCCCTCCACTTT
CASSLLTGGLYNSPLHF
>TRBJ2-7|NA|TRBV30|NA
TGTGCCCGGAGGGGAGGTGTCCACGAGCAGTACTTC
CARRGGVHEQYF
>TRBJ2-7|NA|TRBV2|NA
TGTGCCAGCAGTGTGGGTCGGGAGACTGCCTACGAGCAGTACTTC
CASSVGRETAYEQYF
>TRBJ1-1|NA|TRBV11-1|TRBD1
TGTGCCAGCAGCTTAGCCGGGACAGGGATTTTGATGAACACTGAAGCTTTCTTT
CASSLAGTGILMNTEAFF
>TRBJ1-2|NA|TRBV29-1|TRBD1
TGCAGCGTTGTCCCCAACAGGGGCGAAAACTATGGCTACACCTTC
CSVVPNRGENYGYTF
>TRBJ1-6|NA|TRBV7-9|TRBD1
TGTGCCAGCGGCAGAAAAGGGACAGTAAATTCACCCCTCCACTTT
CASGRKGTVNSPLHF
>TRBJ2-5|NA|TRBV11-2|TRBD2
TGTGCCAGCAGCCCGACTAGCGGGGGACAAGAGACCCAGTACTTC
CASSPTSGGQETQYF
>TRBJ2-1|few|TRBV30|TRBD2
TGTGCCTGGACCCTCCCTAGCGGGAGTTACAATGAGCAGTTCTTC
CAWTLPSGSYNEQFF
>TRBJ1-2|NA|TRBV2|TRBD1
TGTGCCAGCAGAGCGGAGTTACAGGGGTACCATGGCTACACCTTC
CASRAELQGYHGYTF
>TRBJ1-3|NA|TRBV7-9|NA
TGTGCCAGCAGCTTTCCAGGAAACTCTGGAAACACCATATATTTT
CASSFPGNSGNTIYF
>TRBJ2-5|NA|TRBV21-1|NA
TGTGCCAGCACCCCAAACGGGGGGGGGAGTAGTGAAGAGACCCAGTACTTC
CASTPNGGGSSEETQYF
>TRBJ2-7|once|TRBV27|TRBD1
TGTGCCAGCAGTTTAACAGGGGGAAGTGAGCAGTACTTC
CASSLTGGSEQYF
>TRBJ1-5|NA|TRBV11-3|TRBD1
TGTGCCAGCAGCTTACTGGGACAGGATCGCAATCAGCCCCAGCATTTT
CASSLLGQDRNQPQHF
>TRBJ2-1|NA|TRBV7-9|TRBD1
TGTGCCAGCAGCCCATCCTCACTCGACAGGGGTGAGCAGTTCTTC
CASSPSSLDRGEQFF
>TRBJ1-2|NA|TRBV11-2|NA
TGTGCCAGCAGCTTAGGGCAGGACTATGGCTACACCTTC
CASSLGQDYGYTF
>TRBJ2-7|NA|TRBV30|NA
TGTGCCTGGAGTTTGACAGGTCTTACCTACGAGCAGTACTTC
CAWSLTGLTYEQYF
>TRBJ2-7|NA|TRBV6-5|TRBD2
TGTGCCAGCAGTTCTACGGGGACGGGGGGCTCCTACGAGCAGTACTTC
CASSSTGTGGSYEQYF
>TRBJ2-7|NA|TRBV7-9|TRBD1
TGTGCCAGCAGCGCTGGGGACAGGGGTCTATTTCGGTACGAGCAGTACTTC
CASSAGDRGLFRYEQYF
>TRBJ1-1|few|TRBV15|NA
TGTGCCACCAGCGACCCAGGGGCGGTGAACACTGAAGCTTTCTTT
CATSDPGAVNTEAFF
>TRBJ2-3|NA|TRBV9|TRBD2
TGTGCCAGCACCCTAGCGGCCCAATCAGATACGCAGTATTTT
CASTLAAQSDTQYF
>TRBJ2-4|NA|TRBV19|TRBD2
TGTGCCAGTAGTAAAGCGGGACTAGCGGGGGGACAAAACATTCAGTACTTC
CASSKAGLAGGQNIQYF
>TRBJ1-6|NA|TRBV18|TRBD1
TGTGCCAGCTCACCAGTGAAGACAGGGGGGAATTACTCCTATAATTCACCCCTCCACTTT
CASSPVKTGGNYSYNSPLHF
>TRBJ2-7|NA|TRBV4-2|NA
TGTGCCAGCAGCCAAGAACTCCTTGGCTCCTACGAGCAGTACTTC
CASSQELLGSYEQYF
>TRBJ2-7|NA|TRBV19|TRBD1
TGTGCCAGTAGTGCACAGGGGTTGGACGAGCAGTACTTC
CASSAQGLDEQYF
>TRBJ2-3|once|TRBV9|TRBD2
TGTGCCAGCAGCGTAAGTGCTAGCGGGTTTGTGGATACGCAGTATTTT
CASSVSASGFVDTQYF
>TRBJ2-3|NA|TRBV9|TRBD2
TGTGCCAGCAGCGCCGGTAGGCTAGCGGGAGCCAGGGATACGCAGTATTTT
CASSAGRLAGARDTQYF
>TRBJ1-1|NA|TRBV5-4|NA
TGTGCCAGCAGCTCAATAGCGGGGGATGAAGCTTTCTTT
CASSSIAGDEAFF
>TRBJ1-4|NA|TRBV7-2|TRBD1
TGTGCCAGCAGCAAGGGGAGACAGGGCTTAACTAATGAAAAACTGTTTTTT
CASSKGRQGLTNEKLFF
>TRBJ2-7|once|TRBV2|NA
TGTGCCAGCAGGGACACAACGACTTCCTACGAGCAGTACTTC
CASRDTTTSYEQYF
>TRBJ2-7|NA|TRBV29-1|NA
TGCAGCGTTAAATCCGGGGGGACATCCTACGAGCAGTACTTC
CSVKSGGTSYEQYF
>TRBJ2-3|NA|TRBV6-1|NA
TGTGCCAGCAGTGCTCGGAGGGGGCGTATGACAGATACGCAGTATTTT
CASSARRGRMTDTQYF
>TRBJ2-1|NA|TRBV7-3|NA
TGTGCCAGCAGCTCAGTCCCGACAGTTGGCAATGAGCAGTTCTTC
CASSSVPTVGNEQFF
>TRBJ1-1|NA|TRBV5-1|NA
TGCGCCAGCAGCCAACCGGGACACATGAACACTGAAGCTTTCTTT
CASSQPGHMNTEAFF
>TRBJ1-5|NA|TRBV27|NA
TGTGCCAGCAGTTCAAACTCCCGACAGAATCAGCCCCAGCATTTT
CASSSNSRQNQPQHF
>TRBJ2-1|NA|TRBV2|NA
TGTGCCAGCAGTGAGATTAATAGCAATGAGCAGTTCTTC
CASSEINSNEQFF
>TRBJ1-2|NA|TRBV28|NA
TGTGCCAGCAACGACCCCTCTAGAGACCTTAACTATGGCTACACCTTC
CASNDPSRDLNYGYTF
>TRBJ1-3|NA|TRBV27|NA
TGTGCCAGCAGCGACCTGGGGGGGGGAGGAAACACCATATATTTT
CASSDLGGGGNTIYF
>TRBJ2-7|NA|TRBV9|NA
TGTGCCAGCAGCCCGAGGACTCAGAGCTCCTACGAGCAGTACTTC
CASSPRTQSSYEQYF